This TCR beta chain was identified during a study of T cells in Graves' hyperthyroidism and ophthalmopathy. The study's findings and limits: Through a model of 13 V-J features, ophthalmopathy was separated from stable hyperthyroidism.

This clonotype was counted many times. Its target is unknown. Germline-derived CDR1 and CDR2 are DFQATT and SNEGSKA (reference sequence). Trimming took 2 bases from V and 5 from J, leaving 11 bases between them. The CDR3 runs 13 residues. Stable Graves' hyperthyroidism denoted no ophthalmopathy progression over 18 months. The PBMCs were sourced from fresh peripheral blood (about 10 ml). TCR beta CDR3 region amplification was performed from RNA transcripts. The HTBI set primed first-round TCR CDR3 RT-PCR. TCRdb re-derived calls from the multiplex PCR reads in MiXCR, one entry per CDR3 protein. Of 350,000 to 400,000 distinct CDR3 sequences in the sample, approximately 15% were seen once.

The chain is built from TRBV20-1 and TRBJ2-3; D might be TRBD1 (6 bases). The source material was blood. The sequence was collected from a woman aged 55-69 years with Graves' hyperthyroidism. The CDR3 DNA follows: TGCAGTGCTAGAAACAGGGACCGAGATACGCAGTATTTT. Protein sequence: CSARNRDRDTQYF.